One TCR beta chain is described in this entry. The CDR3 is 15 amino acids. CDR1 and CDR2 from the germline V gene are SEHNR and FQNEAQ (reference sequence). V was trimmed by 4 bases and J by 0 bases, leaving 10 bases between them. Use of 60 Vbeta and 13 Jbeta primers characterized the PCR. Profiled with immunoSEQ multiplex PCR; TCRdb holds only in-frame clones, not every one. The sample shows 150,000 to 180,000 clones, around 79% of them seen only once. The sample belongs to a study of cytomegalovirus exposure and HLA in healthy donors. The chain uses TRBV7-9 and TRBJ2-1; D unclear. This TCR derives from a man under 40 in good health and CMV-seropositive. The material sequenced was PBMCs. CDR3 sequence: CASSSTPSSYNEQFF. CDR3 DNA sequence: TGTGCCAGCAGCTCGACACCGAGCTCCTACAATGAGCAGTTCTTC.